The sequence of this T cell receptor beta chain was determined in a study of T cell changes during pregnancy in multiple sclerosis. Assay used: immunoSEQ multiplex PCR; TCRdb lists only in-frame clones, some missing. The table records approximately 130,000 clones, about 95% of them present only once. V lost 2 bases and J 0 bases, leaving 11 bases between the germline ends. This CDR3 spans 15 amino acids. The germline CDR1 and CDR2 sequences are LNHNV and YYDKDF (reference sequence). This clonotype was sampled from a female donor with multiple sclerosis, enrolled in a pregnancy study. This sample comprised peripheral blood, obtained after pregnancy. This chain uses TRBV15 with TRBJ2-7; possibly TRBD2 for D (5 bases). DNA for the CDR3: TGTGCCACCAGCAGATCCCCAGCGGCCTCCTACGAGCAGTACTTC. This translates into CATSRSPAASYEQYF.